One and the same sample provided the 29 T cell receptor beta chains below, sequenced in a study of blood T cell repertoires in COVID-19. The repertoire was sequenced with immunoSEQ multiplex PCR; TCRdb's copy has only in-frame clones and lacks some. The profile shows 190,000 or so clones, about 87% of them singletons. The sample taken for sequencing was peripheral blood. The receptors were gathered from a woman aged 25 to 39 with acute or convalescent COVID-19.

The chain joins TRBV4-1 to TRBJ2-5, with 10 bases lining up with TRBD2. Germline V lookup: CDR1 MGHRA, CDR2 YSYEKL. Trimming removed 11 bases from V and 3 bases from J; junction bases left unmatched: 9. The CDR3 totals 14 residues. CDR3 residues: CASGSSGREETQYF. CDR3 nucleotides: TGCGCCTCCGGTTCTAGCGGGAGAGAAGAGACCCAGTACTTC.

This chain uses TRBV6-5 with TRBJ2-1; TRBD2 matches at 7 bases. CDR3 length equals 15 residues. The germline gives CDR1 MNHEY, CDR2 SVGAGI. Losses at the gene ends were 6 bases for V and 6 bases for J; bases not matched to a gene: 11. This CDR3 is CASRLLAKGSNEQFF. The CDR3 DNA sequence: TGTGCCAGCAGATTACTAGCGAAGGGTTCCAATGAGCAGTTCTTC.

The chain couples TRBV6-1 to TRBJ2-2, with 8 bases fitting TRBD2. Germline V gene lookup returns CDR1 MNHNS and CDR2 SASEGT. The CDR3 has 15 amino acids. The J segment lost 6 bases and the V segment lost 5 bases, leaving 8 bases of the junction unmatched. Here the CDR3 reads CASSWGLVVSGELFF. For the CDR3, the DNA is TGTGCCAGCAGTTGGGGACTAGTTGTGTCCGGGGAGCTGTTTTTT.

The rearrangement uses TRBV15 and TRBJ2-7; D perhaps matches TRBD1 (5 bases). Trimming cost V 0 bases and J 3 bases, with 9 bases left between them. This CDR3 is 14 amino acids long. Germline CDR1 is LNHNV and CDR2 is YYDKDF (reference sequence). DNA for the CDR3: TGTGCCACCAGCAGAGACAGGACAAACTACGAGCAGTACTTC. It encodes CATSRDRTNYEQYF.

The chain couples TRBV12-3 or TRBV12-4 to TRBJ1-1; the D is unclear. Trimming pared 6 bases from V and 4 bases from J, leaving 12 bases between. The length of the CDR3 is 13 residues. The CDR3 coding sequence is TGTGCCAGCAGCCCCAGACTGGGCACTGAAGCTTTCTTT. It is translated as CASSPRLGTEAFF.

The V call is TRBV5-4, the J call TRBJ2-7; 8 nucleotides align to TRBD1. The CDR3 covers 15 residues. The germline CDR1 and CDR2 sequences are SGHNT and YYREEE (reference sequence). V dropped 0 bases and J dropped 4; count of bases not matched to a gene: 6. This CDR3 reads CASSLDETGEYEQYF. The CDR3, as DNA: TGTGCCAGCAGCTTGGACGAGACAGGGGAATACGAGCAGTACTTC.

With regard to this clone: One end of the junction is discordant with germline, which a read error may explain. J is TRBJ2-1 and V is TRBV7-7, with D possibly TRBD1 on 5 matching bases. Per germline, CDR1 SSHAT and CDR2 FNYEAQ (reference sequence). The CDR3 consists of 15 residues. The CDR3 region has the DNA TGTGCTAGCAGCTTATTTTTTGCGACAGAGAATGAGCAGTTCTTC. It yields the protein CASSLFFATENEQFF.

CDR3 sequence (DNA): TGTGCTAGTGCCACGGAGGGGAGCACAGATACGCAGTATTTT. It codes for CASATEGSTDTQYF. The J gene is TRBJ2-3, the V gene TRBV12-5; perhaps TRBD2 as D (6 bases). The germline V gene encodes CDR1 LGHNT and CDR2 FRNRAP. The CDR3 length is 14 residues. Trimming removed 7 bases from V and 0 bases from J, with 11 bases in between.

The chain's CDR3 is CAIGQRQGFETQYF. Here the CDR3 DNA reads TGTGCCATCGGACAAAGACAGGGTTTTGAGACCCAGTACTTC. V is TRBV15 and J is TRBJ2-5, with 7 positions matching TRBD1. V gave up 10 bases and J gave up 5 bases; unmatched junction bases: 13. This CDR3 has 14 residues. Germline V gene data show CDR1 as LNHNV and CDR2 as YYDKDF (reference sequence).

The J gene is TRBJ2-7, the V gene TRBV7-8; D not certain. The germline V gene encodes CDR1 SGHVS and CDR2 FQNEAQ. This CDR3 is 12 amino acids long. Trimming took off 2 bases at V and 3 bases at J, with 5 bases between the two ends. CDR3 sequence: CASSLFSYEQYF. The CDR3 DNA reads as TGTGCCAGCAGCTTATTTAGCTACGAGCAGTACTTC.

CDR3 sequence: CASSQNYDYGYTF. The CDR3, as DNA: TGTGCCAGCAGCCAGAACTACGACTATGGCTACACCTTC. The rearrangement joins TRBV4-2 to TRBJ1-2, with no clear D. The CDR3 has 13 residues. Trimming pared 3 bases from V and 3 bases from J, leaving 8 bases between. CDR1 LGHNA and CDR2 YNFKEQ come from the germline V gene.

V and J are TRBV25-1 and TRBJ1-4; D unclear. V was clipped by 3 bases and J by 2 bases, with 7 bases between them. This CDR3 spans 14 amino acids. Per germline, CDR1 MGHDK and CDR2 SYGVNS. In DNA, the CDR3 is TGTGCCAGCAGTGACCCCGGGACTAATGAAAAACTGTTTTTT. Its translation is CASSDPGTNEKLFF.

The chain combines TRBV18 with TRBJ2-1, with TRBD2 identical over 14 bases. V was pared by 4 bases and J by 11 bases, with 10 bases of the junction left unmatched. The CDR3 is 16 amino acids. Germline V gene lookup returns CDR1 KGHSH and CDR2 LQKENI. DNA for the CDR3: TGTGCCAGCTCACAAGGCCCCGGGACTAGCGGGAGAAAGCAGTTCTTC. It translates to CASSQGPGTSGRKQFF. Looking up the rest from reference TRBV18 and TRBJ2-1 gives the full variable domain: NAGVMQNPRHLVRRRGQEARLRCSPMKGHSHVYWYRQLPEEGLKFMVYLQKENIIDESGMPKERFSAEFPKEGPSILRIQQVVRGDSAAYFCASSQGPGTSGRKQFFGPGTRLTVL.

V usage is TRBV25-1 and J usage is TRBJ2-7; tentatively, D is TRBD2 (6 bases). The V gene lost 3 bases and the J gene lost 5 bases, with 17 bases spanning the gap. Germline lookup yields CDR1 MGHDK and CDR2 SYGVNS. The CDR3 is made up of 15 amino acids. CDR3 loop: CASSDPTGGNNEQYF. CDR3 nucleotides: TGTGCCAGCAGTGATCCCACCGGGGGAAATAACGAGCAGTACTTC.

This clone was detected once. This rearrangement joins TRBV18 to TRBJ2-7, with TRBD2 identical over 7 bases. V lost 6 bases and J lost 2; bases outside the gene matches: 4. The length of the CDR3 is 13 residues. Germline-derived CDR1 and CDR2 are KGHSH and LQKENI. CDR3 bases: TGTGCCAGCTCTAGACTAGCTACCTACGAGCAGTACTTC. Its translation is CASSRLATYEQYF.

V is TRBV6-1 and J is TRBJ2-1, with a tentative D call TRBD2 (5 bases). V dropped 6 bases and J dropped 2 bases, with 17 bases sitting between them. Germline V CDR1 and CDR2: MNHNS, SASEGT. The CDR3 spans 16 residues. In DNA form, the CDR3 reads TGTGCCAGCAGCGAAATACTAGGCCCCCCCTACAATGAGCAGTTCTTC. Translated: CASSEILGPPYNEQFF.

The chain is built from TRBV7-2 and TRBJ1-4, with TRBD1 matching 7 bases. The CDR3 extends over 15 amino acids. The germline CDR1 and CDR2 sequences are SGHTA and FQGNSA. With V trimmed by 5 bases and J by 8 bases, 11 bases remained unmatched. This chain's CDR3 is CASSLLQGSLEKLFF. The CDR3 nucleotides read TGTGCCAGCAGCCTACTACAGGGGAGCCTCGAAAAACTGTTTTTT.

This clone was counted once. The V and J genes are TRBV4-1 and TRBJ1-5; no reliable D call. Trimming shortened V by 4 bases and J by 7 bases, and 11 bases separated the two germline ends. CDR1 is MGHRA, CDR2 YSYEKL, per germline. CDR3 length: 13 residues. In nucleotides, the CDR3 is TGCGCCAGCAGCCCCGAGGGTATCCAGCCCCAGCATTTT. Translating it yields CASSPEGIQPQHF.

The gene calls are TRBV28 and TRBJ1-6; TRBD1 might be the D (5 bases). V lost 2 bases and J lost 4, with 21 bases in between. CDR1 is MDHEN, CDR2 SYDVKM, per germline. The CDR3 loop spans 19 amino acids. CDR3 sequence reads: CASSLESQGGPRYNSPLHF. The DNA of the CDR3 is TGTGCCAGCAGTTTAGAGTCTCAGGGCGGACCCCGATATAATTCACCCCTCCACTTT.

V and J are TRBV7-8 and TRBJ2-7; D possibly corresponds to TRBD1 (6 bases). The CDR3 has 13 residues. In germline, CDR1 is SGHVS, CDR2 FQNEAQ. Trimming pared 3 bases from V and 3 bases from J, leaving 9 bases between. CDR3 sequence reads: CASSFKGGYEQYF. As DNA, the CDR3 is TGTGCCAGCAGCTTTAAAGGGGGCTACGAGCAGTACTTC.

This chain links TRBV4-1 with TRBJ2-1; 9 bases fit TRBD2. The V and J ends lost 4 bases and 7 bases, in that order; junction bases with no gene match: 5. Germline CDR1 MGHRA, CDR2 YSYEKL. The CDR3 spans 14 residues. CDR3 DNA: TGCGCCAGCAGCCTTAGCGGGAGTGGAAATGAGCAGTTCTTC. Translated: CASSLSGSGNEQFF.

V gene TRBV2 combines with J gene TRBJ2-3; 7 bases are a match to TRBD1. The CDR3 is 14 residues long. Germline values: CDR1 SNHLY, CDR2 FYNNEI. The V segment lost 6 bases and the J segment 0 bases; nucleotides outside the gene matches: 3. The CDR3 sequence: CASRKGASTDTQYF. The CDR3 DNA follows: TGTGCCAGCAGAAAGGGGGCGAGCACAGATACGCAGTATTTT. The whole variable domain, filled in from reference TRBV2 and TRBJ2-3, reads EPEVTQTPSHQVTQMGQEVILRCVPISNHLYFYWYRQILGQKVEFLVSFYNNEISEKSEIFDDQFSVERPDGSNFTLKIRSTKLEDSAMYFCASRKGASTDTQYFGPGTRLTVL.

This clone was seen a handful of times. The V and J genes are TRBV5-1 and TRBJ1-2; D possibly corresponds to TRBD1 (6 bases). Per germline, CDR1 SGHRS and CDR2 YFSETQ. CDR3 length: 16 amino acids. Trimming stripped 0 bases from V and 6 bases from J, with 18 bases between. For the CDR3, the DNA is TGCGCCAGCAGCTTGGCAGGGCGACAGGAAAGAGATGGCTACACCTTC. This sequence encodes CASSLAGRQERDGYTF.

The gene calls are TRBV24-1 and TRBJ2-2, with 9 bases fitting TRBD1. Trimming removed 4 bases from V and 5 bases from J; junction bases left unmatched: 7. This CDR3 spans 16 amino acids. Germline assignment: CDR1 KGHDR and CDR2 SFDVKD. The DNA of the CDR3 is TGTGCCACCAGTGACCCAGGGACAGGGCTGACCGGGGAGCTGTTTTTT. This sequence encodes CATSDPGTGLTGELFF.

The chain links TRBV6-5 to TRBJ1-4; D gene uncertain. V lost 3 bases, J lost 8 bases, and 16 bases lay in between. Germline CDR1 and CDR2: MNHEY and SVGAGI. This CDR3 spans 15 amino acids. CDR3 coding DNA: TGTGCCAGCAGTTATTCGCGGCAGCTTGGGGAAAAACTGTTTTTT. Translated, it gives CASSYSRQLGEKLFF.

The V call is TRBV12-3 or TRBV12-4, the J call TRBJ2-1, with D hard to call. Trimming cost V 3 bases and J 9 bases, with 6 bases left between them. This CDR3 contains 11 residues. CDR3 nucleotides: TGTGCCAGCAGTTTTTTCATTGAGCAGTTCTTC. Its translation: CASSFFIEQFF.

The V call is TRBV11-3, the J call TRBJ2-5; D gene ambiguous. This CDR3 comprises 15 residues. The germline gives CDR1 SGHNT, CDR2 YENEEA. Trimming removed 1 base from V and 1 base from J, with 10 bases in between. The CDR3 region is CASSLAFRGQETQYF. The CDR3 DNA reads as TGTGCCAGCAGCTTAGCATTCCGCGGCCAAGAGACCCAGTACTTC.

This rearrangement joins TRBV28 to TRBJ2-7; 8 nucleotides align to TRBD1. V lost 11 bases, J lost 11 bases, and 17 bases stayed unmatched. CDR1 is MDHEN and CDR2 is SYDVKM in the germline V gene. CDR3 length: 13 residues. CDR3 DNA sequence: TGTGCCTCCTACCCCCGGGGACAGGTAGGGGAGTACTTC. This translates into CASYPRGQVGEYF.

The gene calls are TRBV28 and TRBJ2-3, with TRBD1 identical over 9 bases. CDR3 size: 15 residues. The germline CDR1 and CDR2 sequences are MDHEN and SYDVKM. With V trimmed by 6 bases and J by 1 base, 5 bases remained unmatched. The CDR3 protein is CASRGDRAGTDTQYF. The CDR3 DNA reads TGTGCCAGCAGGGGGGACAGGGCGGGCACAGATACGCAGTATTTT.